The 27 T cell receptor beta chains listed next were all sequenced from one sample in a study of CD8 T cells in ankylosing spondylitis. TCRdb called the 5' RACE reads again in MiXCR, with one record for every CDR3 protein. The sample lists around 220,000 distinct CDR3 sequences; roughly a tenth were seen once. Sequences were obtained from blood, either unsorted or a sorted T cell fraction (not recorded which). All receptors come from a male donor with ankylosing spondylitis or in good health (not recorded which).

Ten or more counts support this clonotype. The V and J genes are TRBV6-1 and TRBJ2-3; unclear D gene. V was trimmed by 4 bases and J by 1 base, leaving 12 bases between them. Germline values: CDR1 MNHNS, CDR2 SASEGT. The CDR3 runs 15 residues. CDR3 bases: TGTGCCAGCAGTGTGACACACGCTGGCACAGATACGCAGTATTTT. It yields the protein CASSVTHAGTDTQYF.

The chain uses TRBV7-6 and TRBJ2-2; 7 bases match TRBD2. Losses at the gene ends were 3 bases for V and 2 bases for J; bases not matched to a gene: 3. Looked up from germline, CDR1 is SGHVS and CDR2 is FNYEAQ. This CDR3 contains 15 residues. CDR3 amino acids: CASSFGRVNTGELFF. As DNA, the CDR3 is TGTGCCAGCAGCTTTGGGAGGGTAAACACCGGGGAGCTGTTTTTT. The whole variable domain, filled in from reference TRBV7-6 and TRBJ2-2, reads GAGVSQSPRYKVTKRGQDVALRCDPISGHVSLYWYRQALGQGPEFLTYFNYEAQQDKSGLPNDRFSAERPEGSISTLTIQRTEQRDSAMYRCASSFGRVNTGELFFGEGSRLTVL.

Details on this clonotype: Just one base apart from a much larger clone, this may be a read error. The DNA of the CDR3 is TGTCCCAGCAGCCTCGTTGCGGGTTCTGGCACAGATACGCAGTATTTT. Protein product: CPSSLVAGSGTDTQYF. The rearrangement uses TRBV4-2 and TRBJ2-3, with D maybe TRBD2 (5 bases). The CDR3 spans 16 residues. The germline V gene has CDR1 LGHNA and CDR2 YNFKEQ.

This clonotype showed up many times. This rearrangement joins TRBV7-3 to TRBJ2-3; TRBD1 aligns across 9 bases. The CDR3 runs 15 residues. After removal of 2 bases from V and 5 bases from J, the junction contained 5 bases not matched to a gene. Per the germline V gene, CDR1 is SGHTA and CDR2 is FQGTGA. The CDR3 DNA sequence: TGTGCCAGCAGCTTACAGGGACAGGGTATAGATACGCAGTATTTT. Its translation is CASSLQGQGIDTQYF.

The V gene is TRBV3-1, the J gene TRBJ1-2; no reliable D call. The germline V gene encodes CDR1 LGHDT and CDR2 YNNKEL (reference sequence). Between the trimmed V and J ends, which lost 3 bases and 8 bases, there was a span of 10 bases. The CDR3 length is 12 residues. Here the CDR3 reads CASSHLLTGYTF. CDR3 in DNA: TGTGCCAGCAGCCATCTTCTTACCGGCTACACCTTC.

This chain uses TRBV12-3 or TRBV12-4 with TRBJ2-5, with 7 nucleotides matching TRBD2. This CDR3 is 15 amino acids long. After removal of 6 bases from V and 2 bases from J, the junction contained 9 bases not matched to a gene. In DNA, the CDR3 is TGTGCCAGCAGGCGCTCGGGGGAGGGGCAAGAGACCCAGTACTTC. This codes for CASRRSGEGQETQYF.

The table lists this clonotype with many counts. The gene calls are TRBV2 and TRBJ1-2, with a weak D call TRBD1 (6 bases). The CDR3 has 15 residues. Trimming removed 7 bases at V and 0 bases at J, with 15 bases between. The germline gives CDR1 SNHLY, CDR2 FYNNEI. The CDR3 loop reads CASISSQGANYGYTF. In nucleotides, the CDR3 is TGTGCCAGCATTTCATCACAGGGAGCTAACTATGGCTACACCTTC. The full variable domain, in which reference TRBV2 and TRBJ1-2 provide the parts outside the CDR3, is EPEVTQTPSHQVTQMGQEVILRCVPISNHLYFYWYRQILGQKVEFLVSFYNNEISEKSEIFDDQFSVERPDGSNFTLKIRSTKLEDSAMYFCASISSQGANYGYTFGSGTRLTVV.

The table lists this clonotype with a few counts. CDR3 bases: TGTGCCACCAGTGACTCCGGGACAGCCTACGAGCAGTACTTC. Amino acid sequence: CATSDSGTAYEQYF. The V gene is TRBV24-1, the J gene TRBJ2-7, with 7 bases aligning to TRBD1. The CDR3 runs 14 residues. Germline assignment: CDR1 KGHDR and CDR2 SFDVKD. J was trimmed by 2 bases and V by 4 bases; bases with no gene match: 4.

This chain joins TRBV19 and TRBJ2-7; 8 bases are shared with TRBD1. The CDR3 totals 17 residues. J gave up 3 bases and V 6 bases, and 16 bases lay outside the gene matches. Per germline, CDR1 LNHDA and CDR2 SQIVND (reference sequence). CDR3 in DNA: TGTGCCAGTAGCCGCTCCACCGGGACAGGAGCTGACTACGAGCAGTACTTC. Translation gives CASSRSTGTGADYEQYF.

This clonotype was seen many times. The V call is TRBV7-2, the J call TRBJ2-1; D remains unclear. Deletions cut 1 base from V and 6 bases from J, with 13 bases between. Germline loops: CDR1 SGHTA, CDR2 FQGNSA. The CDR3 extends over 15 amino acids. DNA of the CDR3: TGTGCCAGCAGCTTAGGTTGGGGTAGCCTCAATGAGCAGTTCTTC. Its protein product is CASSLGWGSLNEQFF.

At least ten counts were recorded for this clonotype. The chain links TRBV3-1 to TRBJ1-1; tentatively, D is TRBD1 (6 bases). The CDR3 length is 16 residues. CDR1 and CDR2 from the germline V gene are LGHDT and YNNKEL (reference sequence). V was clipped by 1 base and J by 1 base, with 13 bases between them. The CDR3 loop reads CASSQGEDRPNTEAFF. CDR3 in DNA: TGTGCCAGCAGCCAAGGGGAAGACAGGCCGAACACTGAAGCTTTCTTT.

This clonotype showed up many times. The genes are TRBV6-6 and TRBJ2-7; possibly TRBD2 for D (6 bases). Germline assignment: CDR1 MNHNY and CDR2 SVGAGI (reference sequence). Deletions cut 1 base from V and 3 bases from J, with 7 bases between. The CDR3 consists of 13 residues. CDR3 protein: CASSYFGGYEQYF. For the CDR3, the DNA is TGTGCCAGCAGTTACTTCGGGGGCTACGAGCAGTACTTC.

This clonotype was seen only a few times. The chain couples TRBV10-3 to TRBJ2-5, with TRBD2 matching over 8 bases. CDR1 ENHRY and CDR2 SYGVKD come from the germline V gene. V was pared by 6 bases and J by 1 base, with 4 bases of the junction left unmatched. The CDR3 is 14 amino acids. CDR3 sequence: CAISGAGGQETQYF. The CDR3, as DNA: TGTGCCATCAGCGGTGCGGGGGGCCAAGAGACCCAGTACTTC.

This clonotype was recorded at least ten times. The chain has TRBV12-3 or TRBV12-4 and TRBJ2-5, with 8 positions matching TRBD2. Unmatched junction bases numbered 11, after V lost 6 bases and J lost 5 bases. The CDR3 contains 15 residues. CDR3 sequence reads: CASSLLRGGLETQYF. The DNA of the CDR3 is TGTGCCAGCAGCTTACTTCGGGGGGGGCTGGAGACCCAGTACTTC.

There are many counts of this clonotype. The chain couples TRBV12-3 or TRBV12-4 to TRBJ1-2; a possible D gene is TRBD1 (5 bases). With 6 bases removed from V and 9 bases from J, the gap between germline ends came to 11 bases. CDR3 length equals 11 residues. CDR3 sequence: CASSPRDRYTF. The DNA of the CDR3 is TGTGCCAGCAGCCCCAGGGATCGCTACACCTTC.

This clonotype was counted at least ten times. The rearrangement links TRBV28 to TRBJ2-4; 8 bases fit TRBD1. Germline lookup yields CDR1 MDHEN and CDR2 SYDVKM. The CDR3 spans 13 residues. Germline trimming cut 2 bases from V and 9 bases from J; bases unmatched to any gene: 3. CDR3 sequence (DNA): TGTGCCAGCAGTTTAGGGGGACAGGCCATTCAGTACTTC. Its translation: CASSLGGQAIQYF. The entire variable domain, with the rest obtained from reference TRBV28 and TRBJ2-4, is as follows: DVKVTQSSRYLVKRTGEKVFLECVQDMDHENMFWYRQDPGLGLRLIYFSYDVKMKEKGDIPEGYSVSREKKERFSLILESASTNQTSMYLCASSLGGQAIQYFGAGTRLSVL.

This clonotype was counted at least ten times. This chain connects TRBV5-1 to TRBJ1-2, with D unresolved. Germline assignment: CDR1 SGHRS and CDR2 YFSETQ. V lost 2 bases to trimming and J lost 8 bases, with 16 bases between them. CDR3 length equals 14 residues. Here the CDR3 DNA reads TGCGCCAGCAGCTTCGAGGACGGACTTGGAGGCTACACCTTC. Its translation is CASSFEDGLGGYTF.

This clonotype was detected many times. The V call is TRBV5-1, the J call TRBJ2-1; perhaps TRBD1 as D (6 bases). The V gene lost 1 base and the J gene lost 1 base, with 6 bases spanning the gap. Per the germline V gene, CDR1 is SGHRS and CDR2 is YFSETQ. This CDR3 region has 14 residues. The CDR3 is CASSLQGSYNEQFF. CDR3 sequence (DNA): TGCGCCAGCAGCTTGCAGGGGTCCTACAATGAGCAGTTCTTC.

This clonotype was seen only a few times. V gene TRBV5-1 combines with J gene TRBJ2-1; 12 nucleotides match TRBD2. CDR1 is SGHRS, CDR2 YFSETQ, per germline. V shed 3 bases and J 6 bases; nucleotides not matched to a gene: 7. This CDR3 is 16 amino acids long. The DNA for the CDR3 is TGCGCCAGCAGCTCTAGCGGGGGGGCCGGGTCCAATGAGCAGTTCTTC. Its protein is CASSSSGGAGSNEQFF.

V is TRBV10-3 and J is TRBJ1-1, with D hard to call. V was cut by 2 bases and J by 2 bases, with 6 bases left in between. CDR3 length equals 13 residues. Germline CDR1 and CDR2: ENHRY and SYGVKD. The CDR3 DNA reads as TGTGCCATCAGTGAGGCGGACAACACTGAAGCTTTCTTT. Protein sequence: CAISEADNTEAFF.

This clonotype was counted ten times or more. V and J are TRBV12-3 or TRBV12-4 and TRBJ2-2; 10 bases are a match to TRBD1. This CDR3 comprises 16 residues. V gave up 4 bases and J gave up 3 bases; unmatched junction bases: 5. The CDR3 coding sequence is TGTGCCAGCAGTTCGGGACAGGGGATCGACACCGGGGAGCTGTTTTTT. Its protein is CASSSGQGIDTGELFF.

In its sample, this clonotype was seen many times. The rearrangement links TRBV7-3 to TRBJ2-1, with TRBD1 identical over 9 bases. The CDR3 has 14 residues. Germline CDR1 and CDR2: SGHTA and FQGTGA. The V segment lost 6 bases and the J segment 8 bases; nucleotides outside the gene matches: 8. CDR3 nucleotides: TGTGCCAGCAGAACCGACAGGGGGGATGATGAGCAGTTCTTC. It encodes CASRTDRGDDEQFF.

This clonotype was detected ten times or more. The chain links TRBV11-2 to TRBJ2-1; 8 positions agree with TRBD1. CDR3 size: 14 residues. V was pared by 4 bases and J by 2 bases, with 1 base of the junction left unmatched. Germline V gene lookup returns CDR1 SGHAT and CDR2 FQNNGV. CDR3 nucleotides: TGTGCCAGCAGCTCGGACAGGGCCTACAATGAGCAGTTCTTC. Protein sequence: CASSSDRAYNEQFF.

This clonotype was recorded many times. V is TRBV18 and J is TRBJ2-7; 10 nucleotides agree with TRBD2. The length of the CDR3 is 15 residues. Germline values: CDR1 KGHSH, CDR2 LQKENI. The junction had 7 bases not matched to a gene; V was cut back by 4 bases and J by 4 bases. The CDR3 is CASSQGPGLAYEQYF. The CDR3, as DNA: TGTGCCAGCTCACAGGGACCGGGACTAGCGTACGAGCAGTACTTC.

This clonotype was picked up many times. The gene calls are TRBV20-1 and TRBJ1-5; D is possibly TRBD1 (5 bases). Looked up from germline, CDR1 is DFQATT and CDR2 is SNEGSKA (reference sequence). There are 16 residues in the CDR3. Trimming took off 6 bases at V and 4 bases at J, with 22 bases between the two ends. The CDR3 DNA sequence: TGCAGTGCCCAGGTGAATACTAGGGGAGGAAATCAGCCCCAGCATTTT. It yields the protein CSAQVNTRGGNQPQHF.

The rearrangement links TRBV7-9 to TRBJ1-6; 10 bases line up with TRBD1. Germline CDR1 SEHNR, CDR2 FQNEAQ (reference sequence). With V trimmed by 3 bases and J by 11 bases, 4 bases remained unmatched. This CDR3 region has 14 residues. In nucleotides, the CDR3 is TGTGCCAGCAGCTTGGGACAGGGGTCGGCACCCCTCCACTTT. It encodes CASSLGQGSAPLHF.

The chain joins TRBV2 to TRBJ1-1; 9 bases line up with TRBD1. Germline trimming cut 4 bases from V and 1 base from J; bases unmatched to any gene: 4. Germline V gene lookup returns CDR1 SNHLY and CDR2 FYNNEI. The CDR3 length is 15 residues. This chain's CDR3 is CASSVQGAANTEAFF. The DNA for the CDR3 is TGTGCCAGCAGTGTACAGGGGGCGGCGAACACTGAAGCTTTCTTT.